The rows below give T cell receptor beta chains drawn from one sample of a study of OX40 agonist ivuxolimab in advanced cancers. Generated by immunoSEQ multiplex PCR, the TCRdb table keeps only in-frame clones and is missing some. The table lists about 58,000 clones, 89% of them singletons, with 9% to 15% in the top ten. The source material was CD4+ or CD8+ T cells sorted from blood, sampled in a trial of the OX40 agonist ivuxolimab. The origin of the receptors is an adult with an advanced solid tumor such as melanoma, head and neck, liver or kidney cancer. Both conserved end residues are part of each CDR3. D genes are given only for firm matches. Expanded clones get a size class; other rows say once, few or many, or leave the size out.

clone_size | d_call | j_call | v_call | cdr3_nt | cdr3_aa
. | TRBD2 | TRBJ2-7 | TRBV13 | TGTGCCAGCAGCCAGACTGAGGCGGGAGTTCGGGACGAGCAGTACTTC | CASSQTEAGVRDEQYF
. | . | TRBJ2-1 | TRBV27 | TGTGCCAGCAGTTCTCTGACCCTAGAGTCCTACAATGAGCAGTTCTTC | CASSSLTLESYNEQFF
. | . | TRBJ2-2 | TRBV5-5 | TGTGCCAGCAGCCCGGGGGCCCCGGTGTCCACCGGGGAGCTGTTTTTT | CASSPGAPVSTGELFF
. | . | TRBJ2-3 | TRBV7-3 | TGTGCCAGCAGCTTGGTCGCGGGGACGCAGTATTTT | CASSLVAGTQYF
. | TRBD2 | TRBJ2-2 | TRBV5-6 | TGTGCCAGCAGTCACACTGGGACTACTAACACCGGGGAGCTGTTTTTT | CASSHTGTTNTGELFF
. | TRBD2 | TRBJ2-1 | TRBV7-6 | TGTGCCAGCAGCGTGACTAGCGGGAGACGTGGTGAGCAGTTCTTC | CASSVTSGRRGEQFF
. | . | TRBJ2-5 | TRBV9 | TGTGCCAGCAGCCCAGCGGAGGAAGAGACCCAGTACTTC | CASSPAEEETQYF
. | . | TRBJ1-2 | TRBV7-9 | TGTGCCAGCAGCTTCGGGGCGGTGTCGAACTATGGCTACACCTTC | CASSFGAVSNYGYTF
. | . | TRBJ1-2 | TRBV11-3 | TGTGCCACCGAGTTCTGGACAAGCGATAACTATGGCTACACCTTC | CATEFWTSDNYGYTF
. | . | TRBJ2-5 | TRBV5-1 | TGCGCCAGCAGCCCGGCCCCCCTAAAGGCCCAGTACTTC | CASSPAPLKAQYF
. | TRBD2 | TRBJ2-5 | TRBV19 | TGTGCCAGTAGTAGGCTAGCGGAGGGAGAGACCCAGTACTTC | CASSRLAEGETQYF
. | . | TRBJ1-6 | TRBV27 | TGTGCCAGCAGACTGGGCAGGGGCGGTAATTCACCCCTCCACTTT | CASRLGRGGNSPLHF
. | . | TRBJ2-1 | TRBV13 | TGTGCCAGCAGCTTGGGGTCGGGTGTCGACAATGAGCAGTTCTTC | CASSLGSGVDNEQFF
. | . | TRBJ2-2 | TRBV6-5 | TGTGCCAGCAGCCCCGGACAGTACACCGGGGAGCTGTTTTTT | CASSPGQYTGELFF
. | TRBD1 | TRBJ2-3 | TRBV19 | TGTGCCAGTAGTGGGACAGGGGAGGAGGATACGCAGTATTTT | CASSGTGEEDTQYF
. | . | TRBJ1-1 | TRBV28 | TGTGCCAGCAGTTTAACGAGAATGAACACTGAAGCTTTCTTT | CASSLTRMNTEAFF
. | . | TRBJ1-1 | TRBV7-9 | TGTGCCAGCAGCTTAGGGGTCCTTGAAGCTTTCTTT | CASSLGVLEAFF
few | TRBD1 | TRBJ1-5 | TRBV6-4 | TGTGCCAACACTGCCTGGGACAGGGAATATCAGCCCCAGCATTTT | CANTAWDREYQPQHF
once | . | TRBJ1-2 | TRBV9 | TGTGCCAGCAGCGTAAACAAGGCCGGGAACAACTATGGCTACACCTTC | CASSVNKAGNNYGYTF
. | . | TRBJ2-2 | TRBV27 | TGTGCCAGCAGGGGGTTACGGACCGGGGAGCTGTTTTTT | CASRGLRTGELFF
. | . | TRBJ2-1 | TRBV5-6 | TGTGCCAGCAGAGACCGGGGCGTAGACAATGAGCAGTTCTTC | CASRDRGVDNEQFF
. | . | TRBJ2-7 | TRBV28 | TGTGCCACCGCCGTGACACGTACCTACGAGCAGTACTTC | CATAVTRTYEQYF
. | . | TRBJ2-1 | TRBV21-1 | TGTGCCAGCAGCAAAGTCATCAGTTACAATGAGCAGTTCTTC | CASSKVISYNEQFF
. | . | TRBJ2-3 | TRBV27 | TGTGCCAGCAGTTTGACGGGGGAGCGTCCCTACACAGATACGCAGTATTTT | CASSLTGERPYTDTQYF
once | TRBD2 | TRBJ2-7 | TRBV28 | TGTGCCAGCAGTTTGGTAGCGGGAGGCGAGCAGTACTTC | CASSLVAGGEQYF
. | . | TRBJ1-2 | TRBV28 | TGTGCCAGCAGACCGGGACACTATAACTATGGCTACACCTTC | CASRPGHYNYGYTF
. | TRBD1 | TRBJ1-2 | TRBV7-9 | TGTGCCAGCAGCTTAACAGGGGGCTATGGCTACACCTTC | CASSLTGGYGYTF
. | TRBD1 | TRBJ1-5 | TRBV5-6 | TGTGCCAGCAGCCCGGGACAGGGAAATCAGCCCCAGCATTTT | CASSPGQGNQPQHF
. | . | TRBJ1-1 | TRBV6-5 | TGTGCCAGCACGCCGGCGGGGGAAAACACTGAAGCTTTCTTT | CASTPAGENTEAFF
. | . | TRBJ1-2 | TRBV13 | TGTGCCAGCAGCCTGGGACTAGATGGCTACACCTTC | CASSLGLDGYTF
. | . | TRBJ1-3 | TRBV7-9 | TGTGCCAGCAGCCTTAGATCGGACGCCTCGGGACGGACCATATATTTT | CASSLRSDASGRTIYF
. | . | TRBJ1-3 | TRBV4-3 | TGCGCCAGCAGCCCTTACTCTGGAAACACCATATATTTT | CASSPYSGNTIYF
. | . | TRBJ1-5 | TRBV19 | TGTGCCAGTAGTACTCAGTACCTTAGCAATCAGCCCCAGCATTTT | CASSTQYLSNQPQHF
. | TRBD2 | TRBJ2-7 | TRBV4-1 | TGCGCCAGCAGCCAAAACCCCGGACTAGCGACCGAGCAGTACTTC | CASSQNPGLATEQYF
. | TRBD1 | TRBJ1-2 | TRBV4-1 | TGCGCCAGCAGCCATCAGACAGGGGGCTCGGATGGCTACACCTTC | CASSHQTGGSDGYTF
few | . | TRBJ2-7 | TRBV6-1 | TGTGCCAGCAGTGACAAACTCGAGCAGTACTTC | CASSDKLEQYF
once | . | TRBJ1-2 | TRBV6-5 | TGTGCCAGCAGTCCCTCGGGGTCTGGGATCTATGGCTACACCTTC | CASSPSGSGIYGYTF
. | . | TRBJ2-2 | TRBV10-2 | TGCGCCAGCACGGGAGCGAGTGTCGCCGGGGAGCTGTTTTTT | CASTGASVAGELFF
. | . | TRBJ1-2 | TRBV9 | TGTGCCAGCAGCGTAGGAGGCAGGTCTAACGGTGGCTACACCTTC | CASSVGGRSNGGYTF
. | . | TRBJ2-2 | TRBV6-1 | TGTGCCAGCAGTGAGCTGGACACCGGGGAGCTGTTTTTT | CASSELDTGELFF
once | . | TRBJ2-1 | TRBV7-2 | TGTGCCAGCAGCTTAGCAGAAAACAATGAGCAGTTCTTC | CASSLAENNEQFF
. | . | TRBJ2-2 | TRBV27 | TGTGCCAGCAGGACTGGCCACGGGGAGCTGTTTTTT | CASRTGHGELFF
. | . | TRBJ1-4 | TRBV4-1 | TGCGCCAGCAGCCAAGATAGGCAGGGAGGGTTAGGAGAAAAACTGTTTTTT | CASSQDRQGGLGEKLFF
once | TRBD2 | TRBJ2-1 | TRBV13 | TGTGCCAGCAGCCCCCAGACTAGCGGGTGGTACAATGAGCAGTTCTTC | CASSPQTSGWYNEQFF
. | . | TRBJ1-2 | TRBV11-2 | TGTGCCAGCAGCTTAGGAGGCAGCTATGGCTACACCTTC | CASSLGGSYGYTF
few | . | TRBJ1-1 | TRBV6-4 | TGTGCCAGCAGTGACGGGGGCACTGAAGCTTTCTTT | CASSDGGTEAFF
. | TRBD2 | TRBJ2-3 | TRBV5-6 | TGTGCCAGCAGCCCCGGCGGGGGAATTGATACGCAGTATTTT | CASSPGGGIDTQYF
once | . | TRBJ1-1 | TRBV7-9 | TGTGCCAGCAGCGACTCTGGGCGGACTGAAGCTTTCTTT | CASSDSGRTEAFF
few | TRBD1 | TRBJ1-6 | TRBV7-3 | TGTGCCAGCAGCTTAACCGGGACAGGGCGGGATTCACCCCTCCACTTT | CASSLTGTGRDSPLHF
. | . | TRBJ2-5 | TRBV7-9 | TGTGCCAGCAGCCCTAATCCGGACATGGGAGAGACCCAGTACTTC | CASSPNPDMGETQYF
. | TRBD1 | TRBJ2-2 | TRBV7-7 | TGTGCCAGCAGCCAGGGGGCCGGGGAGCTGTTTTTT | CASSQGAGELFF
medium-sized | . | TRBJ1-4 | TRBV13 | TGTGCCAGCAGCTTTCGAGCCGGGGCAGGGTGGGAAAAACTGTTTTTT | CASSFRAGAGWEKLFF
. | TRBD1 | TRBJ2-7 | TRBV28 | TGTGCCAGCAGTTTAGGGACAGGGGAATATCCCTACGAGCAGTACTTC | CASSLGTGEYPYEQYF
. | TRBD1 | TRBJ1-1 | TRBV5-1 | TGCGCCAGCAGCTTGTCTAGGGGGCGAACTGAAGCTTTCTTT | CASSLSRGRTEAFF
. | . | TRBJ2-1 | TRBV4-2 | TGTGCCAGCAGCCAAGATTGGACGGCCTACAATGAGCAGTTCTTC | CASSQDWTAYNEQFF
. | . | TRBJ2-1 | TRBV11-1 | TGTGCCAGCCTCTCAGGGAAGGCCTATCAATCCTACAATGAGCAGTTCTTC | CASLSGKAYQSYNEQFF
. | . | TRBJ2-1 | TRBV6-5 | TGTGCCAGCAGTTACTCCAGCTTACCTTCCTACAATGAGCAGTTCTTC | CASSYSSLPSYNEQFF